The clone carrying this T cell receptor beta chain was recorded many times. The antigen is undetermined. Healthy Caucasian individuals made up all the donors. TCRdb reanalysed the 5' RACE reads using MiXCR and keeps one entry per CDR3 protein. The top ten clones hold approximately 0.89% of a sample with some 660,000 distinct CDR3 sequences, 8.5% to 9.5% of them seen once. The sample belongs to a study of identical twins. V lost 0 bases and J lost 5, with 12 bases in between. The V gene's germline CDR1 is SGDLS and CDR2 YYNGEE. The CDR3 is made up of 14 amino acids. Study findings and constraints: Findings depended on cross-sectional statistics rather than tracking the same donors. Possibly, invariant MAIT and iNKT cells partly confounded zero-insertion analyses.

These data are also associated with another study on yellow fever vaccine responses in identical twins. Per that paper: Twins' vaccine T cell response reportedly seemed partly convergent, partly personalized.

The rearrangement uses TRBV9 and TRBJ2-7; possibly TRBD1 for D (5 bases). Sequencing used PBMCs. This clonotype originated in a woman aged 18-30 years in good health. This CDR3 is CASSVGLAGNEQYF. The CDR3 nucleotides read TGTGCCAGCAGCGTAGGACTGGCAGGGAACGAGCAGTACTTC.